There are a few counts of the clone carrying this T cell receptor beta chain. These data are taken from a study of blood T cell repertoires in COVID-19. As for the study in general: Acute-phase and convalescent COVID-19 samples originated in the United States, Italy and Spain. PBMCs, B-cell-depleted T cells, or T cells were the source of the cDNA or gDNA that made up the material.

Per the authors' pipeline: Reference gene primer amplification gave estimated nucleated cell counts. TCRdb's table, derived via immunoSEQ multiplex PCR, lists solely in-frame clones and lacks some. D and trimming come from the DNA, and the V and J calls and clone size come from that table. The sample holds around 240,000 clones, around 84% seen once. The sequenced sample was peripheral blood. This TCR came from a woman aged 40 to 50 who had recovered from COVID-19.

In nucleotides, the CDR3 is TGTGCTAGTGGTTTGGTACTAAGTGCGTCCGGGGAGCTGTTTTTT. It yields the protein CASGLVLSASGELFF. The chain is built from TRBV12-5 and TRBJ2-2; D is undetermined. V was trimmed by 0 bases and J by 6 bases, leaving 11 bases between them. This CDR3 comprises 15 residues. Germline V gene sequence: CDR1 LGHNT, CDR2 FRNRAP.